This TCR beta chain came from a study of cytomegalovirus exposure and HLA in healthy donors (dated by TCRdb to about 2017). Regarding the research as a whole: In an earlier analysis of about 560 of the donors, 276 Gb of sequence data and 95 million to 130 million unique TCR beta sequences from 150 million to 200 million T cells were reported. Four or five DR-DQ haplotypes were handled as single units for association and clustering because linkage in the cohort was strong. A later analysis re-analyzed previously published TCR beta repertoires from 650 to 800 donors and added high-resolution HLA genotyping to study TCR occurrence patterns. Using immunosequencing, the study profiled T cell repertoires from 666 subjects and related those repertoires to cytomegalovirus serostatus. Among a few hundred genotyped donors of the cohort, an average of about 240,000 unique TCR beta nucleotide sequences were sequenced per donor, roughly a sixth of them non-productive. Rather than drawing on any new phenotypic data, the later analysis identified candidate immune exposures from TCR beta sequences and the way those sequences occurred across donors. All discovery cohort repertoires had been generated on a single sequencing platform. An earlier analysis of 587 of the donors applied high-throughput TCR beta sequencing to assess whether each TCR beta V gene segment acted as functional or pseudogenic. The genetic ancestry cluster associated with self-reported Caucasian donors included over 80% of the 300 to 400 genotyped donors. A separate validation cohort of about 110 different subjects was used in addition to the roughly 670-subject first cohort. Donor age, sex, ethnicity and CMV serostatus were compiled alongside the repertoire data. A later genetic analysis took genome-wide SNP genotypes for about 55% of the roughly 700 donors and used that subset as a discovery cohort. To predict cytomegalovirus infection status, the study brought together high-throughput TCR immunosequencing, statistical association of individual TCRs with disease status, and machine learning. HLA typing covered class I and class II loci at four-digit resolution. Typing coverage varied by locus: 629-630 donors for A, B, C, DRB1 and DQB1; 500 to 550 for DQA1; over 600 for DPA1; approximately 450 for DPB1. The study aimed to test whether signatures of past pathogen exposure could be identified by cataloging public T cell receptors. Around 320 gigabases of sequencing data and approximately 80 million unique TCR sequences were included in an early release covering 550 to 650 HLA-typed donors.

On this clone: This clone's antigen is unknown. Qualities for individual bases were not recorded, and no much larger clone is one base off.

The cohort consisted of fewer than 700 healthy bone marrow donors. At the time of sampling, all cohort members were nominally healthy, though unrecorded immune exposures were likely present. The donor was CMV seronegative and belonged to the group of around 400 seronegative cohort members. A peripheral blood sample was collected from each donor, and TCR beta sequencing was performed on peripheral blood mononuclear cells. The Qiagen DNeasy Blood Extraction Kit was used to extract genomic DNA from the blood cell samples. The investigation overall reported the following: About 17 rarely observed V segments, including chromosome 9 orphons, were excluded from the earlier analysis of several hundred of the donors because counts were too low. Roughly uniform sequencing depth across donors was assumed in presence/absence analyses, although this assumption may not hold. A later analysis found that most CMV-associated TCR beta chains appeared HLA-restricted, with HLA associations seemingly driven largely by CMV exposure. In a later analysis, TCR association rates were found to vary across HLA loci, with the most associated TCRs seen for DRB1 alleles and the fewest for HLA-C alleles. In a later analysis, HLA-associated TCR beta chains were found to be more clonally expanded and to have lower generation probabilities than equally common non-associated chains. A later genetic analysis reported fewer N-insertions in productive TCRs among donors in an Asian-associated ancestry cluster than the roughly 640-donor mean. While some public TCRs were present in many individuals, most TCR sequences turned up only very rarely across donors. An association between a missense DCLRE1C variant and V-gene and J-gene trimming of TCR beta chains was found in a later genetic analysis and replicated in an independent cohort. Because the 87-base-pair reads could not distinguish some IMGT-functional V segments, including TRBV6-2 and TRBV6-3, those segments were excluded. A further reported finding was that TCR beta sequences accurately predicted the HLA-A and HLA-B alleles for most subjects in the first cohort. In this cohort, only TCR beta chains were sequenced, and detectable features were limited by the absence of alpha or paired-chain data. For the cohort, immune exposure information was limited to CMV serostatus. At a false discovery rate of 0.05, a later analysis linked around 15,000 TCR beta sequences to specific HLA alleles. The study listed 164 TCR beta chains as associated with cytomegalovirus. Assigning TCR associations to individual alleles was difficult when HLA alleles, especially DR and DQ, strongly co-occurred. Linkage disequilibrium might explain the correlated functional status among segregating V segments, but an unknown experimental factor could not be ruled out. An earlier analysis of 450 to 750 of the donors showed that most TCR beta V segments appeared in productive rearrangements either about 87% or about 30% of the time, which broadly matched IMGT annotations. Because HLA typing was unavailable for some donors at each locus, only the typed subset was used in association tests. A cluster of highly shared sequence variants was judged likely to be a technical artifact of the sequencing pipeline. In vitro tests confirmed that three of the cytomegalovirus-associated TCR beta chains recognize cytomegalovirus antigens. In both the original and validation cohorts, the classifier was reported to diagnose cytomegalovirus status with high specificity and sensitivity. A later analysis reported that several top co-occurrence clusters appeared linked to parvovirus B19, influenza, CMV and Epstein-Barr virus. The authors suggested that the approach could potentially be generalized to other disease states and immunological phenotypes.

The library was prepared using the immunoSEQ multiplex PCR assay. A mixture of 60 forward primers for TCR Vbeta segments and 13 reverse primers for TCR Jbeta segments was used in the multiplex PCR. Amplification of the CDR3 region of rearranged TCR beta genes was performed with a multiplex PCR assay on genomic DNA. Amplified TCR beta libraries were sequenced as 87-base-pair reads on the Illumina HiSeq System. As for how the authors treated the data: In a later analysis, tens of millions of unique TCR beta chains were counted across the roughly 700 repertoires, and approximately 9.9 million of these chains were shared by at least two donors. Raw reads were error-corrected and collapsed into unique sequences by a nearest-neighbor algorithm in which closely related sequences were merged to remove PCR and sequencing errors. V, D and J gene segments were assigned by aligning CDR3 sequences to IMGT reference sequences. For a sequence to be retained, a match of at least six nucleotides to both a V gene segment and a J gene segment was required. Rearrangements were classified as productive when the CDR3 lacked stop codons and remained in frame with V and J, and all other rearrangements were classified as non-productive. CDR3 was defined by IMGT convention, running from the second conserved V-encoded cysteine to the conserved J-encoded phenylalanine. The earlier analysis of 550 to 650 of the donors excluded any sequence lacking an unambiguous match to a single V gene segment. In an earlier analysis of a few hundred of the donors, V segments were called functional above 56.7% productive rearrangements and were called segregating when the between-donor standard deviation exceeded 5%. To diagnose cytomegalovirus status from the catalog of TCR beta chain sequences, a statistical classification framework was built. V and J gene assignment, in a later analysis, came from comparing TCR nucleotide sequences with IMGT/GENE-DB human TR gene sequences. The TCRdist pipeline was used in a later analysis to assign CDR3 sequences and most-parsimonious VDJ recombination scenarios. In a later analysis, each TCR beta chain was defined by its CDR3 amino acid sequence together with its V-gene family, and reads without a unique V-gene family were excluded. As a way to deal with suspected cross-contamination and a sequencing artifact, a later analysis dropped under 600 nucleotide sequences that were highly shared and had low generation probability. For each public chain, a later analysis derived a clonal expansion index from normalized ranks of inferred template counts within each repertoire. In a later analysis, generation probabilities were computed using a VDJ recombination model fitted to out-of-frame rearrangements, and the results were checked against IGoR. In a later analysis, TCR-TCR, TCR-HLA and TCR-CMV co-occurrence was scored with hypergeometric tests, and a repertoire-size bias correction was applied to TCR pairs. False discovery rates were estimated in a later analysis by permuting HLA or CMV assignments 20 times. In a later analysis, co-occurring TCRs were grouped using DBSCAN, with TCRdist sequence similarity added in when clustering inside HLA-allele-positive subsets. For co-occurrence clustering, repertoires with fewer than 30,000 or more than 120,000 public chains were excluded, along with four or five repertoires with anomalous nucleotide sharing. What TCRdb holds here is the immuneACCESS table cut down to in-frame rearrangements. Part of the clones is not present; checked against another copy, under half of the missing clones reflect an unresolved V gene, and the others are unexplained. V and J calls and clone size follow that table, whereas D and trimming were derived from the DNA. In this sample the table shows under 200,000 clones, 71% of which occur a single time. Roughly 1.6% of the sample lies in the top ten.

The V end loses 3 bases and the J end loses 3 bases, and a stretch of 11 bases separates them. Taken from cysteine to phenylalanine, the CDR3 has 14 residues. CDR3 DNA only is kept here, 42 bases in frame from base 1. According to the germline V gene (reference sequence), CDR1 reads MNHEY and CDR2 reads SMNVEV. Sequenced material: PBMCs. The rearranged segments are TRBV27 and TRBJ1-2; the D gene is perhaps TRBD1, from 6 matching bases. This TCR was sampled from a girl aged 5-17 years in good health and CMV-seronegative. The base sequence is TGTGCCAGCAGTTTGCACAGGGAATACTATGGCTACACCTTC. Translated, this is CASSLHREYYGYTF.